This T cell receptor beta chain came from a study of regulatory T cells in long-lasting Graves disease (dated by TCRdb to about 2021). In terms of the full investigation: To count as having persistent Graves' disease, a patient had to have received antithyroid drug treatment for over 5 years with TSH receptor autoantibodies remaining persistently positive. The study took place in China and was registered as a clinical trial. A total of roughly 33 samples were covered by TCR sequencing, comprising some 13 persistent and about 20 newly diagnosed Graves' disease patients. In the clinical cohort, patients with persistent Graves' disease had used antithyroid drugs for an average of approximately eleven years. This study used TCR sequencing and RNA sequencing of peripheral blood to compare persistent Graves' disease patients against newly diagnosed Graves' disease patients. Study-wide conclusions, independent of this receptor: Persistent disease showed preferential use of TRBV28, TRBJ1-2 and TRBJ2-5, whereas newly diagnosed disease favored TRBV20-1 and TRBJ2-1. Peripheral blood alone was examined, since thyroid tissue, which constituted the primary lesion, could not be accessed. As a limitation, the authors acknowledged that the small sample size may reduce accuracy. Patients with persistent disease shared more public clonotypes (approximately 2,500) than newly diagnosed patients did (about 1,000). Only the TCR beta chain was sequenced and analyzed. Compared with newly diagnosed patients, patients with persistent Graves' disease had lower TCR Shannon entropy and fewer highly expanded clones, which suggests clonal expansion.

Via the germline V gene, CDR1 is MNHNS and CDR2 SASEGT. V sheds 5 bases and J sheds 4 bases, leaving 9 bases between their ends. There are 13 amino acids in the CDR3, from cysteine to phenylalanine inclusive. Left in the record is the CDR3 DNA by itself, 39 bases read in frame from the first base. Libraries were made using multiplex PCR. The sequencer listed for this sample is Illumina HiSeq 4000. CDR3 regions were amplified by Arm-PCR with iRepertoire HTBI primers to construct TCR beta libraries. Gel purification was performed on PCR products prior to sequencing. Turning to the authors' computational methods: Gene usage analysis of CDR3 amino acid clonotypes used the approximately 62 TRBV and about 14 TRBJ segments found across samples. COPE and FqMerger were used to merge filtered high-quality paired reads into contigs. BLAST was used to align contigs to IMGT TRBV, TRBD and TRBJ reference genes, with CDR3 defined following IMGT. Clonotypes above 0.1% frequency were classified as highly expanded clones. Shannon entropy served as the measure of repertoire diversity, while the Gini coefficient captured V-J evenness. Public clonotypes were defined as clonotypes shared by more than one individual. TCRdb trimmed public reads at Q25 via fastp, called clones via MiXCR and kept in-frame beta chains. Every distinct CDR3 protein forms one entry, paired with its most common genes and DNA. For this entry, the V and J calls and clone size follow TCRdb and not the study's own pipeline. The sample contains approximately 290,000 distinct CDR3 sequences, around 20% of them found a single time. Approximately 60% of the sample is taken by the ten largest.

About this clonotype: It has no known antigen specificity. No per-base quality is available; no much larger clone lies one base away.

The time point label on this specimen signifies: persistent/refractory GD, antithyroid drugs over 5 years with positive TRAb. RNA was extracted from PBMCs in TRIzol for both TCR sequencing and RNA sequencing. The diagnosis of Graves' disease followed American Thyroid Association guidelines. Patients for the study were recruited at an endocrinology department in Xi'an, China. Each patient gave about 8.1 milliliters of peripheral blood, collected in an EDTA anticoagulant tube. Ficoll Paque Plus density gradient separation was used to isolate PBMCs, and no further T cell sorting was performed. An Agilent 2100 Bioanalyzer and agarose gel were used to check RNA quality, while a NanoDrop 2000 measured RNA concentration.

The sequence was obtained from a female donor with Graves disease. The specimen comprised peripheral blood mononuclear cells (PBMCs), sampled when the disease was refractory, from a patient treated with antithyroid drugs. The chain employs TRBV6-1 and TRBJ2-1; the D match is possibly TRBD1 or TRBD2, with 5 bases aligned in each. The CDR3 corresponds to CASSRDQYNEQFF. The bases read TGTGCCAGCAGTCGGGACCAGTACAATGAGCAGTTCTTC.